These 28 T cell receptor beta chains originate from one sample sequenced in a study of T cell repertoires in ileal Crohn's disease. Sequencing was performed with immunoSEQ multiplex PCR; in TCRdb, only in-frame clones are kept and a portion is missing. This sample has roughly 15,000 clones; 84% occur once, and the top ten carry approximately 6.4%. Material: ileal tissue. These receptors were taken from an adult with Crohn's disease.

V gene TRBV7-2 combines with J gene TRBJ1-2; TRBD1 is a possible D gene (5 bases). The V and J ends lost 1 base and 4 bases respectively, with 13 bases between them. CDR1 is SGHTA and CDR2 is FQGNSA in the germline V gene. The CDR3 covers 15 residues. CDR3 DNA: TGTGCCAGCAGCTTAGGTGGGGCAGCCGTCTATGGCTACACCTTC. Translating gives CASSLGGAAVYGYTF.

Details on this clone: Compared with germline, one end of the junction differs, possibly owing to a read error. The chain combines TRBV20-1 with TRBJ2-7; D might be TRBD1 (5 bases). Per the germline V gene, CDR1 is DFQATT and CDR2 is SNEGSKA (reference sequence). The CDR3 runs 10 residues. CDR3 in amino acids: CSARDEQELF. CDR3 nucleotides: TGCAGTGCTAGAGATGAACAGGAGCTATTC.

The V and J genes are TRBV9 and TRBJ2-2; weak D call: TRBD1 (5 bases). Germline V gene lookup returns CDR1 SGDLS and CDR2 YYNGEE. CDR3 length equals 17 residues. Trimming left V 0 bases short and J 1 base short, with 13 bases between. In DNA form, the CDR3 reads TGTGCCAGCAGCGTAGAATTTGGGGCTAAGAACACCGGGGAGCTGTTTTTT. It encodes CASSVEFGAKNTGELFF.

This clone appeared once. The chain has TRBV6-1 and TRBJ2-7, with TRBD1 matching over 9 bases. The germline V gene encodes CDR1 MNHNS and CDR2 SASEGT. The ends lost 8 bases at V and 7 bases at J; junction bases unmatched: 12. CDR3 length: 14 amino acids. The CDR3 loop is CASLGNRGRWEQYF. The CDR3 DNA reads as TGTGCCAGCCTCGGGAACAGGGGGCGCTGGGAGCAGTACTTC.

The J gene is TRBJ1-2, the V gene TRBV7-2; TRBD1 matches 8 bases. J was trimmed by 8 bases and V by 5 bases; bases with no gene match: 13. The germline CDR1 and CDR2 sequences are SGHTA and FQGNSA. The CDR3 spans 15 residues. CDR3 nucleotide sequence: TGTGCCAGCAGCCCCCTTAATCAGGGGGCAAGAGGCTACACCTTC. Translation: CASSPLNQGARGYTF.

The CDR3 DNA reads TGTGCCAGTAGAACAGTGACACTCAACTATGGCTACACCTTC. Translation gives CASRTVTLNYGYTF. The chain recombines TRBV19 with TRBJ1-2; D not certain. CDR1 and CDR2 from the germline V gene are LNHDA and SQIVND (reference sequence). The CDR3 runs 14 residues. The V end lost 6 bases, the J end lost 2 bases, and 13 bases lay between the germline ends. Looking up the rest from reference TRBV19 and TRBJ1-2 gives the full variable domain: DGGITQSPKYLFRKEGQNVTLSCEQNLNHDAMYWYRQDPGQGLRLIYYSQIVNDFQKGDIAEGYSVSREKKESFPLTVTSAQKNPTAFYLCASRTVTLNYGYTFGSGTRLTVV.

V is TRBV4-3 and J is TRBJ1-6; maybe TRBD1 (6 bases). Trimming took 1 base from V and 5 from J, leaving 9 bases between them. Germline V CDR1 and CDR2: LGHNA, YSLEER. The CDR3 sequence is 15 residues long. CDR3 in DNA: TGCGCCAGCAGCCAAGGTTACAGGGATAATTCACCCCTCCACTTT. Residues: CASSQGYRDNSPLHF.

This chain joins TRBV19 and TRBJ2-3; TRBD2 aligns across 11 bases. The CDR3 runs to 14 residues. V was clipped by 6 bases and J by 7 bases; unmatched bases: 6. Germline assignment: CDR1 LNHDA and CDR2 SQIVND (reference sequence). CDR3: CASRVAGGSNTQYF. CDR3 nucleotide sequence: TGTGCCAGTAGGGTAGCGGGAGGGTCTAATACGCAGTATTTT.

This chain joins TRBV27 and TRBJ1-3; a possible D gene is TRBD1 (5 bases). This CDR3 has 14 amino acids. Germline V gene data show CDR1 as MNHEY and CDR2 as SMNVEV (reference sequence). V lost 5 bases to trimming and J lost 2 bases, with 10 bases between them. CDR3 amino acids: CASSQGTTGNTIYF. CDR3 sequence (DNA): TGTGCCAGCAGTCAGGGTACAACTGGAAACACCATATATTTT.

This clone was seen a handful of times. Here the CDR3 DNA reads TGTGCCAGCAGTGGGTCGGGGGGAACGTCAGATACGCAGTATTTT. Its translation: CASSGSGGTSDTQYF. This chain joins TRBV6-4 and TRBJ2-3; 7 bases align to TRBD2. J lost 4 bases, V lost 4 bases, and 8 bases had no gene match. CDR1 and CDR2 (germline): MRHNA, SNTAGT. CDR3 length: 15 amino acids.

The CDR3 region has the DNA TGTGCCCACCCCAGGGGATGCCACGAGCAGTACTTC. It translates to CAHPRGCHEQYF. The chain joins TRBV6-5 to TRBJ2-7; perhaps TRBD1 as D (6 bases). V was pared by 11 bases and J by 5 bases, with 16 bases between. The CDR3 has 12 amino acids. Germline V gives CDR1 MNHEY, CDR2 SVGAGI.

J is TRBJ2-5 and V is TRBV7-2, with 7 nucleotides matching TRBD1. With 2 bases clipped from V and 2 bases from J, the junction kept 2 bases outside the gene matches. Per the germline V gene, CDR1 is SGHTA and CDR2 is FQGNSA. This CDR3 has 14 residues. The chain's CDR3 is CASSLMGQQETQYF. CDR3 bases: TGTGCCAGCAGCTTAATGGGACAGCAAGAGACCCAGTACTTC.

The chain employs TRBV7-9 and TRBJ1-3; D is undetermined. Per germline, CDR1 SEHNR and CDR2 FQNEAQ (reference sequence). CDR3 length: 18 residues. Trimming took 4 bases from V and 2 from J, leaving 21 bases between them. The CDR3 region is CASSSSGGRIRAGNTIYF. CDR3 sequence (DNA): TGTGCCAGCAGCTCTAGTGGAGGCAGGATCCGGGCTGGAAACACCATATATTTT.

The rearrangement links TRBV5-1 to TRBJ2-3, with 8 bases that match TRBD2. Germline assignment: CDR1 SGHRS and CDR2 YFSETQ. The CDR3 is 15 amino acids. The junction had 2 bases not matched to a gene; V was cut back by 2 bases and J by 0 bases. CDR3 protein: CASSLAGVSTDTQYF. The CDR3 DNA is TGCGCCAGCAGCTTAGCGGGAGTAAGCACAGATACGCAGTATTTT.

Worth noting for this clone: It is unclear where the CDR3 begins or ends on the DNA, so no DNA is shown, and the CDR3 is as TCRdb lists it. The V gene is TRBV6-1, the J gene TRBJ1-5; the table's D call of TRBD1 was not tested on the DNA. Germline CDR1 MNHNS, CDR2 SASEGT. Both ends counted, the CDR3 spans 15 residues. Here the CDR3 reads CASSSSTGPDQPQHF.

This chain connects TRBV5-1 to TRBJ2-6; tentatively, D is TRBD2 (5 bases). The CDR3 consists of 18 residues. Trimming stripped 4 bases from V and 0 bases from J, with 17 bases between. The germline gives CDR1 SGHRS, CDR2 YFSETQ. The CDR3, as DNA: TGCGCCAGCAGCCCGCGGGCAGGTGGGCGCTCTGGGGCCAACGTCCTGACTTTC. Translated, it gives CASSPRAGGRSGANVLTF.

The chain combines TRBV4-3 with TRBJ2-7; TRBD1 matches 8 bases. After removal of 4 bases from V and 2 bases from J, the junction contained 10 bases not matched to a gene. Per the germline V gene, CDR1 is LGHNA and CDR2 is YSLEER. The CDR3 extends over 16 amino acids. The CDR3 sequence is CASSPETGEGPYEQYF. The DNA of the CDR3 is TGCGCCAGCAGCCCCGAGACAGGGGAAGGACCCTACGAGCAGTACTTC.

V usage is TRBV5-6 and J usage is TRBJ2-4; D may be TRBD1 (6 bases). The V end lost 2 bases, the J end lost 1 base, and 13 bases lay between the germline ends. Germline CDR1 is SGHDT and CDR2 is YYEEEE. The CDR3 is 16 amino acids. The CDR3: CASSLGGYQAKNIQYF. CDR3 sequence (DNA): TGTGCCAGCAGCTTAGGGGGTTATCAGGCCAAAAACATTCAGTACTTC.

The CDR3 DNA reads TGTGCCAGCAGTGATACTTCGGACTATGGCTACACCTTC. This encodes CASSDTSDYGYTF. V gene TRBV6-1 combines with J gene TRBJ1-2; no firm D call. Germline assignment: CDR1 MNHNS and CDR2 SASEGT. V was pared by 3 bases and J by 3 bases, with 8 bases between. CDR3 size: 13 residues.

V and J are TRBV4-3 and TRBJ1-2; possibly TRBD1 for D (5 bases). V was trimmed by 6 bases and J by 3 bases, leaving 11 bases between them. The CDR3 consists of 13 residues. The germline gives CDR1 LGHNA, CDR2 YSLEER. The CDR3 sequence is CASRGGADYGYTF. For the CDR3, the DNA is TGCGCCAGCAGGGGTGGGGCGGACTATGGCTACACCTTC.

V and J are TRBV5-6 and TRBJ2-5; D gene ambiguous. The germline V and J ends were trimmed by 4 bases and 3 bases, with 16 bases remaining between them. Germline V lookup: CDR1 SGHDT, CDR2 YYEEEE. This CDR3 spans 15 amino acids. The CDR3, as DNA: TGTGCCAGCAGCCAGCAGTTGGGCAGAAAAGAGACCCAGTACTTC. Encoded protein: CASSQQLGRKETQYF.

The J gene is TRBJ2-1, the V gene TRBV28; D may be TRBD2 (5 bases). CDR1 MDHEN and CDR2 SYDVKM come from the germline V gene. Trimming shortened V by 6 bases and J by 0 bases, and 9 bases separated the two germline ends. This CDR3 is 14 amino acids long. As DNA, the CDR3 is TGTGCCAGCAGACGGACTTCCTCCTACAATGAGCAGTTCTTC. This encodes CASRRTSSYNEQFF.

The chain recombines TRBV4-1 with TRBJ2-2, with D possibly TRBD1 on 7 matching bases. Per germline, CDR1 MGHRA and CDR2 YSYEKL. The CDR3 is made up of 19 amino acids. V gave up 0 bases and J gave up 4 bases, with 21 bases separating them. CDR3 sequence: CASSQDAQGVRGGTGELFF. DNA of the CDR3: TGCGCCAGCAGCCAAGATGCTCAGGGGGTTCGGGGAGGCACCGGGGAGCTGTTTTTT.

The chain uses TRBV25-1 and TRBJ1-1; tentative D call: TRBD1 (6 bases). This CDR3 is built from 13 residues. Per the germline V gene, CDR1 is MGHDK and CDR2 is SYGVNS. The ends were cut back, 9 bases at V and 3 bases at J, with 14 bases in the middle. The CDR3: CASNRVPDTEAFF. The DNA of the CDR3 is TGTGCCAGTAACAGGGTTCCAGACACTGAAGCTTTCTTT.

V and J are TRBV5-4 and TRBJ1-1; possible D gene TRBD1, 5 bases. Germline assignment: CDR1 SGHNT and CDR2 YYREEE (reference sequence). The CDR3 extends over 13 amino acids. Trimming stripped 4 bases from V and 4 bases from J, with 11 bases between. In DNA form, the CDR3 reads TGTGCCAGCAGCACTCAGGGAAGCACTGAAGCTTTCTTT. Encoded protein: CASSTQGSTEAFF.

This clone has only a few counts. The CDR3 protein is CASSLRDQRTDTQYF. Here the CDR3 DNA reads TGTGCCAGCAGCTTACGGGATCAGAGGACAGATACGCAGTATTTT. V gene TRBV7-9 combines with J gene TRBJ2-3; tentatively, D is TRBD2 (5 bases). Germline CDR1 SEHNR, CDR2 FQNEAQ (reference sequence). Trimming took off 2 bases at V and 3 bases at J, with 12 bases between the two ends. There are 15 residues in the CDR3.

The chain employs TRBV28 and TRBJ2-7; 8 bases align to TRBD2. The CDR3 is 14 amino acids. The J segment lost 3 bases and the V segment lost 3 bases, leaving 4 bases of the junction unmatched. Germline CDR1 MDHEN, CDR2 SYDVKM. CDR3 sequence (DNA): TGTGCCAGCAGTTTTTTTCGGGGGGGCTACGAGCAGTACTTC. Translated, it gives CASSFFRGGYEQYF.

The J gene is TRBJ2-3, the V gene TRBV19; 8 nucleotides match TRBD1. The CDR3 length is 15 residues. Germline trimming cut 6 bases from V and 4 bases from J; bases unmatched to any gene: 9. Germline V lookup: CDR1 LNHDA, CDR2 SQIVND (reference sequence). CDR3: CASRAGTGGSDTQYF. As DNA, the CDR3 is TGTGCCAGTAGGGCCGGCACAGGGGGATCAGATACGCAGTATTTT.